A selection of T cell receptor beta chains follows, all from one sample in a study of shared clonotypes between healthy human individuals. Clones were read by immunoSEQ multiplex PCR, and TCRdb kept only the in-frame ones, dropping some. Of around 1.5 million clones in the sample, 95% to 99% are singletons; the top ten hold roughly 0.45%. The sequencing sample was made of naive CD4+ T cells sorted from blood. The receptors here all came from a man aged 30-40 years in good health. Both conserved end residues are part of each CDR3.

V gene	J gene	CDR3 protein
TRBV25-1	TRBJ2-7	CASSGGLRSSYEQYF
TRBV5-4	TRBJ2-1	CASSGGQGPHEQFF
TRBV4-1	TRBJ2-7	CASSQERGTGGRYEQYF
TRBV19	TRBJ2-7	CASNPSGAYEQYF
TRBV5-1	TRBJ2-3	CASSIGRGRADTQYF
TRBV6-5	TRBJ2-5	CAVSLAGVGETQYF
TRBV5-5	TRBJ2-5	CASSQDTWRETQYF
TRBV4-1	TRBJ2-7	CASSQEYAGGYYEQYF
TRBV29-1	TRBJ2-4	CSVAWLKNIQYF
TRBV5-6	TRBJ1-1	CASSLSGTGGTAEAFF
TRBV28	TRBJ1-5	CASSLGRQPQHF
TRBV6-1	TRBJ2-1	CASQYTVEQFF
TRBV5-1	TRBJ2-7	CASSRDSVYEQYF
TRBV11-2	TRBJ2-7	CASSPGLAGVSEQYF
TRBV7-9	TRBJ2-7	CASSSGSEQYF
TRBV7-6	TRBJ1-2	CASSLGVTGGYTF
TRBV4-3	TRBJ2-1	CASSQERGLSYNEQFF
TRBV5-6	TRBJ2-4	CASSLSAGQWDIQYF
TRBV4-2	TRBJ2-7	CASSHRVRYEQYF
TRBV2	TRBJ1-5	CASIQDREVGNQPQHF
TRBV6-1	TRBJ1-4	CASSPWDRGDEKLFF
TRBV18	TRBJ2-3	CASSPPRLAGTDTQYF
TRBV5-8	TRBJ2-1	CASRPGQGLYNEQFF
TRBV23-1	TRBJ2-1	CASSQSDSNEQFF
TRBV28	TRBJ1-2	CASSWSVSGGYTF
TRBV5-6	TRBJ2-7	CASSLRGGSYEQYF
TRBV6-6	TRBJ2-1	CASSQEREKSNEQFF
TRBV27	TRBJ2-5	CASSLVLAAQETQYF
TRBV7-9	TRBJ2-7	CASNGDRGTYEQYF
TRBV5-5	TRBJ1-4	CASSRGGFNEKLFF
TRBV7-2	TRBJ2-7	CASSLRAGPSYEQYF
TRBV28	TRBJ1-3	CASSTWDRGPGNTIYF
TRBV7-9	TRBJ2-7	CASMLTGSSDEQYF
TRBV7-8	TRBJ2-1	CASSAPGTHTYNEQFF
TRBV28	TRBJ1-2	CASSFTRGNGYTF
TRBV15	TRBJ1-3	CATSRGLRVGNTIYF
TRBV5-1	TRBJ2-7	CASSLDPGQAHEQYF
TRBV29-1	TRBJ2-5	CSVRQGMGETQYF
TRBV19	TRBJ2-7	CASSIVHGHAYEQYF
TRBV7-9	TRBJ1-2	CASSLVGDSNYGYTF
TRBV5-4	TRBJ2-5	CASSRSGSGETQYF
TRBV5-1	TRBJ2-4	CASRPVDSFQNIQYF
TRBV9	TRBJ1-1	CASTKGQGNTEAFF
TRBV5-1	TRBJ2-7	CASSLTGDAYEQYF
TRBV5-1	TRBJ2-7	CASSPTGGYYEQYF
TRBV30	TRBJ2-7	CAWSAKYEQYF
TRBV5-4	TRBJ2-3	CASSLSTSGKREHTDTQYF
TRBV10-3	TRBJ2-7	CAISESAGDFTEQYF
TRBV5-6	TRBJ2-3	CASSPDGGSADTQYF
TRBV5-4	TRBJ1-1	CASSLVASPEAFF
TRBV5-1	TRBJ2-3	CASSPGQGDTDTQYF
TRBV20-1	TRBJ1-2	CSNHGEGGYTF
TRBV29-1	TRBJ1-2	CSVGDSFNYGYTF
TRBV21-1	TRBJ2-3	CASSNVDGTKSTDTQYF